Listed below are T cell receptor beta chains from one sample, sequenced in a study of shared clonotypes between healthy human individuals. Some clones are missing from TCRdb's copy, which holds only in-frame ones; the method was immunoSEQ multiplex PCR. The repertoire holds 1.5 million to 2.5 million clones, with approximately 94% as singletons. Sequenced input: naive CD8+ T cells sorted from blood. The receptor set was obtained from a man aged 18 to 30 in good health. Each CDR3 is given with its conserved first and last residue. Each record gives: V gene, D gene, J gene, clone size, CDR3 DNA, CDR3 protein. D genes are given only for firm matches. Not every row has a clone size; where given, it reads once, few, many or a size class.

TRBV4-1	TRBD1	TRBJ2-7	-	TGCGCCAGCAGCCACACGGGACAGGGGGCTTACGAGCAGTACTTC	CASSHTGQGAYEQYF
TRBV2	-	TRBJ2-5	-	TGTGCCAGCAGCAAGGGACACACGCAAGAGACCCAGTACTTC	CASSKGHTQETQYF
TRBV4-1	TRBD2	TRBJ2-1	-	TGCGCCAGCAGCCAAGATAAGACTAGCAGCAGGCGGAATGAGCAGTTCTTC	CASSQDKTSSRRNEQFF
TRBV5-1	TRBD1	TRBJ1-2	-	TGCGCCAGCAGCACCTCACAGGGGACCTCCTATGGCTACACCTTC	CASSTSQGTSYGYTF
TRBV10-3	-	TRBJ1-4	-	TGTGCCATCAGTGAGGACAGACCGGGTCAGAGGGAAAAACTGTTTTTT	CAISEDRPGQREKLFF
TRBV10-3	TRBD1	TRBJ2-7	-	TGTGCCATCAGTACCCCGGGACAGGGATACGAGCAGTACTTC	CAISTPGQGYEQYF
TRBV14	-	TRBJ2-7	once	TGTGCCAGCAGCCAAGACCCTTTCGCTTACGAGCAGTACTTC	CASSQDPFAYEQYF
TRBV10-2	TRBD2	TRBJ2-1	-	TGCGCCAGCAGTACCGTTTCAGCGGGAGGGTTCAATGAGCAGTTCTTC	CASSTVSAGGFNEQFF
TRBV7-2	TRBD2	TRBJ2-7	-	TGTGCCAGCACCGACCCGGGACTAGATTCCGAGCAGTACTTC	CASTDPGLDSEQYF
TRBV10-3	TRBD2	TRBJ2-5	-	TGTGCCATCTCCCCCCTAGCGGCCCAAGAGACCCAGTACTTC	CAISPLAAQETQYF
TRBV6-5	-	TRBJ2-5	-	TGTGCCAGCAGTCAATTAGCGGAGGCCCCCGGGACCCAGTACTTC	CASSQLAEAPGTQYF
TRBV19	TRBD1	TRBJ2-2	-	TGTGCCAGTAGTTGGACAGGGGCCATGGGGACCGGGGAGCTGTTTTTT	CASSWTGAMGTGELFF
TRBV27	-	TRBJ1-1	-	TGTGCCAGCAGTTTATTCTGGGGGCACACTGAAGCTTTCTTT	CASSLFWGHTEAFF
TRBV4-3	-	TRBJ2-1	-	TGCGCCAGCAGCCCCGGACTATTGGGTAGTGATGAGCAGTTCTTC	CASSPGLLGSDEQFF
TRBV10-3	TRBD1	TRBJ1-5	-	TGTGCCACAAAGGACAGGGGGCGCGGGGAAAGCAATCAGCCCCAGCATTTT	CATKDRGRGESNQPQHF
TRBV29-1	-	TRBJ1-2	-	TGCAGCGTTGAACCCGTGGACGGAGCTAACTATGGCTACACCTTC	CSVEPVDGANYGYTF
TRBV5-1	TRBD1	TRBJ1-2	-	TGCGCCAGCAGCCCTGGCCAGGGGGACCCCTATGGCTACACCTTC	CASSPGQGDPYGYTF